This TCR beta chain derives from a study of blood T cell repertoires in COVID-19. From germline, CDR1 is KGHSH and CDR2 LQKENI. CDR3 length equals 15 residues. Deletions cut 0 bases from V and 5 bases from J, with 13 bases between. In the authors' workflow: Nucleated cell number was recorded as an estimate derived from reference gene primer amplification. Repertoires were generated with immunoSEQ multiplex PCR, while TCRdb's copy carries only in-frame clones and drops some. V and J calls and clone size are copied from that table; D and trimming were computed from the DNA. The sample yields 90,000 to 100,000 clones, roughly 89% seen once.

Sequenced input: peripheral blood. This chain joins TRBV18 and TRBJ2-5, with a possible D match to TRBD2 (6 bases). This receptor was taken from a woman aged 60-75 years with COVID-19, enrolled during active disease. CDR3 bases: TGTGCCAGCTCACCACCCGGGACTCCGGGGGAGACCCAGTACTTC. Its protein is CASSPPGTPGETQYF.